Below are 8 T cell receptor beta chains sequenced from a single sample in a study of monozygotic twins with inflammatory bowel disease. TCRdb re-called the 5' RACE reads; one entry per CDR3 protein, DNA not given. This repertoire includes 300,000 to 450,000 distinct CDR3 sequences. Input material: blood. These receptors were taken from a human donor with ulcerative colitis or Crohn's disease, or a healthy co-twin of an affected twin (not recorded which).

The chain uses TRBV30 and TRBJ1-3; the TCRdb call, TRBD1, lacks DNA for checking. This CDR3 comprises 13 residues. Germline values: CDR1 GTSNPN, CDR2 SVGIG (reference sequence). This chain's CDR3 is CAGKGAPGNTIYF. The full variable domain, its missing parts supplied by reference TRBV30 and TRBJ1-3, is SQTIHQWPATLVQPVGSPLSLECTVEGTSNPNLYWYRQAAGRGLQLLFYSVGIGQISSEVPQNLSASRPQDRQFILSSKKLLLSDSGFYLCAGKGAPGNTIYFGEGSWLTVV.

The J gene is TRBJ1-5, the V gene TRBV10-3. This CDR3 comprises 11 residues. Germline CDR1 reads ENHRY; CDR2 reads SYGVKD. The CDR3 reads CAIWSEGPQHF.

The V and J genes are TRBV11-2 and TRBJ2-7; without DNA, the TCRdb call of TRBD1 cannot be checked. Germline CDR1 SGHAT, CDR2 FQNNGV. This CDR3 spans 16 amino acids. The chain's CDR3 is CASSLVWATGAYEQYF.

CDR3 sequence reads: CASSKEAGELFF. The chain joins TRBV11-2 to TRBJ2-2; the TCRdb call, TRBD2, lacks DNA for checking. Germline CDR1 SGHAT, CDR2 FQNNGV. The CDR3 runs 12 residues.

V gene TRBV12-3 or TRBV12-4 combines with J gene TRBJ2-7; TCRdb's assignment of TRBD2 cannot be checked, as there is no DNA. This CDR3 spans 15 amino acids. This CDR3 is CASSLGLAAAYEQYF.

The chain employs TRBV7-2 and TRBJ1-1; the D call from TCRdb, TRBD1, cannot be confirmed without DNA. The CDR3 consists of 13 residues. Germline V CDR1 and CDR2: SGHTA, FQGNSA. CDR3 sequence reads: CASSTQGDTEAFF.

The chain carries TRBV11-3 and TRBJ2-4; the TCRdb D gene call, TRBD1, has no DNA to confirm it. Germline CDR1 SGHNT, CDR2 YENEEA. This CDR3 comprises 15 residues. The CDR3 reads CASSLGQGAKNMQYF. Looking up the rest from reference TRBV11-3 and TRBJ2-4 gives the full variable domain: EAGVVQSPRYKIIEKKQPVAFWCNPISGHNTLYWYLQNLGQGPELLIRYENEEAVDDSQLPKDRFSAERLKGVDSTLKIQPAELGDSAVYLCASSLGQGAKNMQYFGAGTRLSVL.

The gene calls are TRBV6-2 or TRBV6-3 and TRBJ1-6. The CDR3 is 13 residues long. Germline V CDR1 and CDR2: MNHEY, SVGEGT. The CDR3 spells CASSLDGNSPLHF.